These 25 T cell receptor beta chains share one sample of origin, sequenced in a study of control samples from healthy donors and cancer patients. Some clones are missing from TCRdb's copy, which holds only in-frame ones; the method was immunoSEQ multiplex PCR. The data contain some 150,000 clones, over 85% of them singletons. Sequencing input: blood. These receptors all stem from a woman aged 60 to 75 in good health.

The chain carries TRBV7-2 and TRBJ1-2; D gene unclear. The CDR3 has 16 amino acids. Looked up from germline, CDR1 is SGHTA and CDR2 is FQGNSA. The V end was cut by 1 base, the J end by 4 bases, with 16 bases between. The CDR3 sequence: CASSLVWRAGSYGYTF. In nucleotides, the CDR3 is TGTGCCAGCAGCTTAGTCTGGCGCGCGGGATCCTATGGCTACACCTTC.

The chain has TRBV7-3 and TRBJ2-5, with D perhaps matching TRBD2 (7 bases). The CDR3 runs 15 residues. V gave up 1 base and J gave up 5 bases, with 14 bases separating them. Germline V CDR1 and CDR2: SGHTA, FQGTGA. In DNA form, the CDR3 reads TGTGCCAGCAGCTTAAGCTGGGGGGGGCATGAGACCCAGTACTTC. This sequence encodes CASSLSWGGHETQYF.

The chain is built from TRBV19 and TRBJ1-1, with a tentative D call TRBD1 (6 bases). The CDR3 consists of 15 residues. The germline gives CDR1 LNHDA, CDR2 SQIVND (reference sequence). V was clipped by 5 bases and J by 10 bases, with 23 bases between them. The CDR3 nucleotides read TGTGCCAGTAGTTCCGGGGGCTGGGAAAAGGAAGTAGCTTTCTTT. Its protein is CASSSGGWEKEVAFF.

This clone was picked up one time. The genes are TRBV3-1 (or the pseudogene TRBV3-2) and TRBJ2-3; D not certain. The CDR3 loop spans 11 amino acids. CDR1 LGHDT and CDR2 YNNKEL come from the germline V gene (reference sequence). Trimming left V 6 bases short and J 2 bases short, with 3 bases between. The DNA for the CDR3 is TGTGCCAGCAGGGCCACAGATACGCAGTATTTT. This codes for CASRATDTQYF.

As to this clone: This specimen includes other DNA sequences encoding the same CDR3. The chain employs TRBV4-3 and TRBJ2-3, with a weak D call TRBD1 (6 bases). Deletions cut 1 base from V and 3 bases from J, with 11 bases between. The V gene's germline CDR1 is LGHNA and CDR2 YSLEER. The CDR3 consists of 15 residues. The CDR3 reads CASSQVGGGTDTQYF. CDR3 sequence (DNA): TGCGCCAGCAGCCAAGTTGGGGGCGGGACAGATACGCAGTATTTT.

J is TRBJ1-2 and V is TRBV3-1 (or the pseudogene TRBV3-2); 8 nucleotides line up with TRBD1. This CDR3 contains 18 residues. Germline V gives CDR1 LGHDT, CDR2 YNNKEL (reference sequence). V shed 0 bases and J 8 bases; nucleotides not matched to a gene: 17. The CDR3 DNA is TGTGCCAGCAGCCAAGATGTGGACAGGGCTTTTGCCTGGGGAGGCTACACCTTC. This gives the protein CASSQDVDRAFAWGGYTF.

This clone was found once. The V gene is TRBV5-1, the J gene TRBJ1-2; possible D gene TRBD1, 6 bases. The CDR3 runs 13 residues. Germline values: CDR1 SGHRS, CDR2 YFSETQ. V was shortened by 3 bases and J by 4 bases, with 10 bases between the two germline ends. The CDR3 nucleotides are TGCGCCAGCAGCTCCAGGGGCTCCTATGGCTACACCTTC. This gives the protein CASSSRGSYGYTF.

This chain links TRBV5-6 with TRBJ1-3, with unresolved D. Per germline, CDR1 SGHDT and CDR2 YYEEEE. V was pared by 2 bases and J by 3 bases, with 6 bases between. The CDR3 covers 13 residues. The CDR3 protein is CASSFPGGNTIYF. In DNA, the CDR3 is TGTGCCAGCAGCTTCCCGGGTGGAAACACCATATATTTT.

V and J are TRBV2 and TRBJ2-7; 8 bases match TRBD1. J gave up 2 bases and V 8 bases, and 11 bases lay outside the gene matches. CDR3 length: 15 residues. The germline CDR1 and CDR2 sequences are SNHLY and FYNNEI. The CDR3 DNA is TGTGCCAGCCTACTCCCGGGACAGGCGACCTACGAGCAGTACTTC. Translation gives CASLLPGQATYEQYF.

The chain employs TRBV18 and TRBJ1-1; D gene unclear. The length of the CDR3 is 12 residues. Deletions cut 6 bases from V and 4 bases from J, with 9 bases between. CDR1 KGHSH and CDR2 LQKENI come from the germline V gene. The CDR3 here is CASSEVSTEAFF. The CDR3 DNA is TGTGCCAGCTCGGAGGTGAGCACTGAAGCTTTCTTT. The variable domain in full, completed from reference TRBV18 and TRBJ1-1, reads NAGVMQNPRHLVRRRGQEARLRCSPMKGHSHVYWYRQLPEEGLKFMVYLQKENIIDESGMPKERFSAEFPKEGPSILRIQQVVRGDSAAYFCASSEVSTEAFFGQGTRLTVV.

This clone was seen a handful of times. V usage is TRBV19 and J usage is TRBJ1-1; D gene ambiguous. CDR3 size: 15 residues. The germline V gene has CDR1 LNHDA and CDR2 SQIVND (reference sequence). Trimming shortened V by 1 base and J by 3 bases, and 12 bases separated the two germline ends. CDR3 coding DNA: TGTGCCAGTAGTATAGTGGGTGCGGGAGACACTGAAGCTTTCTTT. This sequence encodes CASSIVGAGDTEAFF. Drawing the rest from reference TRBV19 and TRBJ1-1, the complete variable domain is DGGITQSPKYLFRKEGQNVTLSCEQNLNHDAMYWYRQDPGQGLRLIYYSQIVNDFQKGDIAEGYSVSREKKESFPLTVTSAQKNPTAFYLCASSIVGAGDTEAFFGQGTRLTVV.

The sample holds one count of this clone. The rearrangement uses TRBV6-5 and TRBJ2-3; a possible D gene is TRBD1 (6 bases). This CDR3 has 15 amino acids. Germline V CDR1 and CDR2: MNHEY, SVGAGI. The ends were cut back, 4 bases at V and 2 bases at J, with 13 bases in the middle. CDR3 coding DNA: TGTGCCAGCAGTTCCAGGGGTGATGACACAGATACGCAGTATTTT. Its translation: CASSSRGDDTDTQYF.

This clone showed up just once. V gene TRBV10-3 combines with J gene TRBJ1-1; D remains unclear. Trimming shortened V by 7 bases and J by 0 bases, and 9 bases separated the two germline ends. The CDR3 extends over 13 amino acids. Per germline, CDR1 ENHRY and CDR2 SYGVKD. The CDR3 loop is CAIKGSMNTEAFF. The CDR3 coding sequence is TGTGCCATCAAAGGGAGCATGAACACTGAAGCTTTCTTT.

The chain couples TRBV29-1 to TRBJ1-2; no definite D call. This CDR3 is 13 amino acids long. V was clipped by 7 bases and J by 3 bases, with 15 bases between them. Germline V CDR1 and CDR2: SQVTM, ANQGSEA. The CDR3 sequence is CSAMGGLDYGYTF. The CDR3, as DNA: TGCAGCGCCATGGGAGGGCTGGACTATGGCTACACCTTC.

V gene TRBV5-4 combines with J gene TRBJ1-2; TRBD1 agrees at 11 bases. This CDR3 is 13 amino acids long. CDR1 SGHNT and CDR2 YYREEE come from the germline V gene (reference sequence). With 4 bases clipped from V and 6 bases from J, the junction kept 2 bases outside the gene matches. The CDR3 sequence is CASSRDRGDGYTF. The CDR3 DNA is TGTGCCAGCAGCCGGGACAGGGGGGATGGCTACACCTTC.

The chain recombines TRBV2 with TRBJ1-4; D gene uncertain. Trimming stripped 2 bases from V and 0 bases from J, with 7 bases between. The CDR3 sequence is 15 residues long. Looked up from germline, CDR1 is SNHLY and CDR2 is FYNNEI. CDR3 in DNA: TGTGCCAGCAGTGAAACGCTAGCAACTAATGAAAAACTGTTTTTT. Protein sequence: CASSETLATNEKLFF.

This chain links TRBV3-1 (or the pseudogene TRBV3-2) with TRBJ2-1; possible D gene TRBD2, 6 bases. The CDR3 contains 13 residues. Germline CDR1 reads LGHDT; CDR2 reads YNNKEL (reference sequence). Trimming removed 4 bases from V and 4 bases from J, with 8 bases in between. The CDR3, as DNA: TGTGCCAGCAGCCCGCTAGCGTACAATGAGCAGTTCTTC. Protein: CASSPLAYNEQFF.

The gene calls are TRBV6-2 or TRBV6-3 and TRBJ1-3; the D is unclear. The CDR3 is 12 residues long. Germline CDR1 and CDR2: MNHEY and SVGEGT. Between the trimmed V and J ends, which lost 4 bases and 4 bases, there was a span of 5 bases. CDR3 nucleotides: TGTGCCAGCAGTTTCCAGGGAAACACCATATATTTT. Its protein product is CASSFQGNTIYF.

The rearrangement links TRBV5-1 to TRBJ2-1; weak D call: TRBD2 (6 bases). The length of the CDR3 is 16 residues. Trimming stripped 3 bases from V and 7 bases from J, with 20 bases between. Germline loops: CDR1 SGHRS, CDR2 YFSETQ. The CDR3 nucleotides read TGCGCCAGCAGCTCCGGAGCGGGTTCGGTTCTAAATGAGCAGTTCTTC. Amino acids: CASSSGAGSVLNEQFF.

J is TRBJ2-7 and V is TRBV15; unclear D gene. The J call is uncertain, as TRBJ2-5 better fits the DNA end. The CDR3 is 12 residues long. Per germline, CDR1 LNHNV and CDR2 YYDKDF (reference sequence). CDR3 in DNA: TGTGCCACCAGCACCCCCGGACAGACCCAGTACTTC. It specifies CATSTPGQTQYF.

This clone was recorded once. The V and J genes are TRBV27 and TRBJ1-4, with TRBD1 matching 8 bases. From germline, CDR1 is MNHEY and CDR2 SMNVEV (reference sequence). After removal of 6 bases from V and 8 bases from J, the junction contained 8 bases not matched to a gene. The CDR3 totals 14 residues. CDR3 bases: TGTGCCAGCAGACTACAGGGGGAGGGAGAAAAACTGTTTTTT. It codes for CASRLQGEGEKLFF.

The V call is TRBV9, the J call TRBJ2-3; no clear D gene. The CDR3 length is 14 residues. The V end was cut by 5 bases, the J end by 2 bases, with 12 bases between. CDR1 is SGDLS and CDR2 is YYNGEE in the germline V gene. The chain's CDR3 is CASRRDLVTDTQYF. CDR3 nucleotides: TGTGCCAGCAGGAGAGACCTGGTCACAGATACGCAGTATTTT. The full variable domain, with the rest looked up from reference TRBV9 and TRBJ2-3, is DSGVTQTPKHLITATGQRVTLRCSPRSGDLSVYWYQQSLDQGLQFLIQYYNGEERAKGNILERFSAQQFPDLHSELNLSSLELGDSALYFCASRRDLVTDTQYFGPGTRLTVL.

The rearrangement uses TRBV13 and TRBJ2-3, with D unclear. V was clipped by 2 bases and J by 5 bases, with 5 bases between them. The CDR3 length is 12 residues. CDR1 is PRHDT, CDR2 FYEKMQ, per germline (reference sequence). CDR3 in amino acids: CASSLSLDTQYF. CDR3 coding DNA: TGTGCCAGCAGCTTAAGTCTAGATACGCAGTATTTT.

The V gene is TRBV6-6, the J gene TRBJ2-1; 12 bases are a match to TRBD1. Unmatched junction bases numbered 9, after V lost 6 bases and J lost 9 bases. Germline V gene sequence: CDR1 MNHNY, CDR2 SVGAGI (reference sequence). The CDR3 covers 15 residues. CDR3 DNA: TGTGCCAGCAGGCCCACGGGACAGGGGGCTGGTGAGCAGTTCTTC. This codes for CASRPTGQGAGEQFF.

This chain joins TRBV4-1 and TRBJ2-6; the match to TRBD2 covers 13 bases. J gave up 5 bases and V 0 bases, and 4 bases lay outside the gene matches. The CDR3 covers 18 residues. Germline loops: CDR1 MGHRA, CDR2 YSYEKL. CDR3 nucleotide sequence: TGCGCCAGCAGCCAAGAGACTAGCGGGGGGAGAAGGGCCAACGTCCTGACTTTC. This codes for CASSQETSGGRRANVLTF.